The rows below give T cell receptor beta chains drawn from one sample of a study of blood T cell repertoires in COVID-19. Sequenced by immunoSEQ multiplex PCR; TCRdb stores in-frame clones only, minus some. The data show around 200,000 clones, approximately 86% seen once. The sample was peripheral blood. These receptors originate from a man aged 65-85 years with acute or convalescent COVID-19. Each CDR3 is given with its conserved first and last residue. The D gene is left open where the match is weak. Size tells how often a clone was seen (once, few, many) or the class of an expanded clone, and some rows leave it out.

>TRBJ1-2|TRBD1|TRBV12-3/TRBV12-4|12|-
CASSRTGVGYTF
TGTGCCAGCAGTAGGACAGGGGTCGGCTACACCTTC
>TRBJ2-2|-|TRBV5-1|16|-
CASSLYSGPNTGELFF
TGCGCCAGCAGCTTGTACTCGGGTCCCAACACCGGGGAGCTGTTTTTT
>TRBJ2-7|-|TRBV28|12|few
CATYSGVHEQYF
TGTGCCACTTACTCGGGGGTACACGAGCAGTACTTC
>TRBJ2-1|TRBD2|TRBV7-9|14|-
CASSTGLALNEQFF
TGTGCCAGCAGCACGGGACTAGCCTTAAATGAGCAGTTCTTC
>TRBJ2-3|-|TRBV3-1/TRBV3-2|13|-
CASSQPGRDTQYF
TGTGCCAGCAGCCAACCTGGGCGAGATACGCAGTATTTT
>TRBJ2-7|-|TRBV5-1|16|-
CASSLLAVDGYYEQYF
TGCGCCAGCAGCTTGTTAGCGGTCGACGGATACTACGAGCAGTACTTC
>TRBJ2-7|-|TRBV20-1|11|once
CSAARGYEQYF
TGCAGTGCCGCAAGGGGCTACGAGCAGTACTTC
>TRBJ2-3|-|TRBV3-1/TRBV3-2|16|once
CASSPEAVKGTDTQYF
TGTGCCAGCAGCCCCGAGGCGGTCAAGGGCACAGATACGCAGTATTTT
>TRBJ2-3|TRBD1|TRBV11-2|17|few
CASSFDRGRGVRDTQYF
TGTGCCAGCAGCTTCGACAGGGGGCGCGGCGTAAGAGATACGCAGTATTTT
>TRBJ1-1|-|TRBV2|11|-
CASSAGRVAFF
TGTGCCAGCAGTGCCGGGCGGGTAGCTTTCTTT
>TRBJ1-4|-|TRBV7-3|15|-
CASSWGQSPNEKLFF
TGTGCCAGCAGCTGGGGACAATCCCCGAATGAAAAACTGTTTTTT
>TRBJ2-7|TRBD2|TRBV7-2|13|few
CASSLGLAEEQYF
TGTGCCAGCAGCTTGGGACTAGCGGAAGAGCAGTACTTC
>TRBJ2-1|-|TRBV6-6|16|once
CASSTQLRGSYNEQFF
TGTGCCAGCAGTACCCAACTTAGGGGGTCCTACAATGAGCAGTTCTTC
>TRBJ1-2|-|TRBV7-9|16|-
CATLSPADKLIYGYTF
TGTGCCACCCTAAGCCCCGCGGACAAACTCATTTATGGCTACACCTTC
>TRBJ1-5|TRBD1|TRBV5-4|16|few
CASSFGTGGAGQPQHF
TGTGCCAGCAGCTTCGGGACAGGGGGCGCGGGTCAGCCCCAGCATTTT
>TRBJ1-5|TRBD1|TRBV29-1|15|-
CSVAGDRDSNQPQHF
TGCAGCGTTGCGGGAGACAGGGATTCCAATCAGCCCCAGCATTTT
>TRBJ1-1|-|TRBV7-6|15|-
CASSLVGAGNTEAFF
TGTGCCAGCAGCTTAGTAGGGGCAGGGAACACTGAAGCTTTCTTT
>TRBJ2-3|TRBD2|TRBV5-6|17|-
CASSIRLAGGPVDTQYF
TGTGCCAGCAGCATCAGACTAGCGGGGGGGCCTGTAGATACGCAGTATTTT
>TRBJ1-1|-|TRBV2|15|-
CASRTGITMNTEAFF
TGTGCCAGCAGAACCGGGATAACCATGAACACTGAAGCTTTCTTT
>TRBJ2-5|-|TRBV9|14|-
CASSVVGGQETQYF
TGTGCCAGCAGCGTAGTAGGAGGTCAAGAGACCCAGTACTTC
>TRBJ2-2|TRBD2|TRBV5-4|15|-
CASSLAGGNTGELFF
TGTGCCAGCAGCTTGGCGGGGGGAAACACCGGGGAGCTGTTTTTT
>TRBJ1-2|TRBD1|TRBV30|13|-
CAWSPTGDYGYTF
TGTGCCTGGAGCCCGACAGGGGACTATGGCTACACCTTC
>TRBJ1-3|-|TRBV4-3|15|-
CASSQGRNSGNTIYF
TGCGCCAGCAGCCAAGGCAGGAACTCTGGAAACACCATATATTTT
>TRBJ2-7|TRBD1|TRBV9|19|once
CASSVGLRIPTGAGYEQYF
TGTGCCAGCAGCGTAGGTCTTCGTATCCCCACAGGGGCGGGTTACGAGCAGTACTTC
>TRBJ1-5|-|TRBV18|13|-
CASSPPTGGPQHF
TGTGCCAGCTCACCACCGACAGGAGGGCCCCAGCATTTT
>TRBJ1-6|-|TRBV12-3/TRBV12-4|13|-
CASRTADNSPLHF
TGTGCCAGCAGGACAGCCGATAATTCACCCCTCCACTTT
>TRBJ2-3|-|TRBV2|14|-
CASRTGVYTDTQYF
TGTGCCAGCAGGACAGGAGTATACACAGATACGCAGTATTTT
>TRBJ2-7|-|TRBV27|15|-
CASSNRGAYPYEQYF
TGTGCCAGCAGTAACCGGGGAGCCTACCCCTACGAGCAGTACTTC
>TRBJ1-2|-|TRBV7-2|13|once
CASSRPTGEGYTF
TGTGCCAGCAGCCGCCCGACAGGAGAAGGCTACACCTTC
>TRBJ2-3|-|TRBV7-2|13|-
CASSPNSRDTQYF
TGTGCCAGCAGCCCGAACTCCAGGGATACGCAGTATTTT
>TRBJ2-7|TRBD2|TRBV5-1|14|-
CASSFTSGAYEQYF
TGCGCCAGCAGCTTCACTAGCGGTGCTTACGAGCAGTACTTC
>TRBJ2-5|-|TRBV29-1|14|once
CSVPTSLTQETQYF
TGCAGCGTTCCAACTAGCCTCACCCAAGAGACCCAGTACTTC
>TRBJ2-2|TRBD1|TRBV7-9|15|-
CASSSRQGIAGELFF
TGTGCCAGCAGCTCCCGACAGGGTATCGCCGGGGAGCTGTTTTTT
>TRBJ1-5|TRBD1|TRBV30|14|few
CAWSSGQGDQPQHF
TGTGCCTGGAGTTCAGGGCAGGGGGATCAGCCCCAGCATTTT
>TRBJ1-5|-|TRBV29-1|14|few
CSVRQGGTAEPQHF
TGCAGCGTTAGGCAGGGCGGGACGGCGGAGCCCCAGCATTTT
>TRBJ1-1|TRBD1|TRBV5-1|15|-
CASSSAGTGDTEAFF
TGCGCCAGCAGCTCGGCCGGGACAGGAGACACTGAAGCTTTCTTT
>TRBJ2-2|-|TRBV27|12|-
CASSLITGELFF
TGTGCCAGCAGTCTTATCACCGGGGAGCTGTTTTTT
>TRBJ1-2|-|TRBV19|12|-
CASSLEGYGYTF
TGTGCCAGTAGTCTGGAGGGGTATGGCTACACCTTC
>TRBJ2-5|-|TRBV19|13|-
CASSGDFQETQYF
TGTGCCAGTAGTGGGGACTTCCAAGAGACCCAGTACTTC
>TRBJ1-4|TRBD1|TRBV28|15|once
CASSPGDSRGEKLFF
TGTGCCAGCAGTCCCGGGGACAGTAGGGGTGAAAAACTGTTTTTT
>TRBJ2-1|TRBD2|TRBV24-1|16|few
CATSDRGLAGGGEQFF
TGTGCCACCAGTGATCGGGGACTAGCGGGAGGAGGGGAGCAGTTCTTC
>TRBJ2-5|-|TRBV6-5|15|-
CASSRGTVGEETQYF
TGTGCCAGCAGCCGCGGGACAGTCGGGGAGGAGACCCAGTACTTC
>TRBJ2-1|-|TRBV11-3|13|-
CASSTSGVYEQFF
TGTGCCAGCAGCACTTCAGGGGTCTATGAGCAGTTCTTC
>TRBJ1-6|TRBD1|TRBV18|14|-
CASSQTGTGHIRDF
TGTGCCAGCTCACAAACCGGGACAGGGCACATTCGGGACTTT
>TRBJ1-6|-|TRBV5-1|14|-
CASSEQGGDSPLHF
TGCGCCAGCAGCGAACAGGGTGGGGATTCACCCCTCCACTTT
>TRBJ2-3|TRBD2|TRBV9|14|-
CASSPRGGKHTQYF
TGTGCCAGCAGCCCCCGGGGAGGGAAGCATACGCAGTATTTT
>TRBJ2-7|-|TRBV6-1|14|-
CASRPTGFRTGQYF
TGTGCCAGCAGACCAACAGGGTTTAGAACGGGGCAGTACTTC
>TRBJ1-5|TRBD1|TRBV9|14|-
CASSFDRGGQPQHF
TGTGCCAGCAGCTTCGACAGGGGCGGGCAGCCCCAGCATTTT
>TRBJ2-2|-|TRBV10-1|14|-
CASSENRDTGELFF
TGCGCCAGCAGTGAGAACAGGGATACCGGGGAGCTGTTTTTT
>TRBJ2-5|-|TRBV28|15|-
CASSKPQGFQETQYF
TGTGCCAGCAGTAAACCTCAGGGGTTTCAAGAGACCCAGTACTTC
>TRBJ2-7|-|TRBV29-1|11|-
CSVHTLYEQYF
TGCAGCGTTCACACCCTCTACGAGCAGTACTTC
>TRBJ2-3|TRBD1|TRBV10-3|15|-
CAISARGTGIYTQYF
TGTGCCATCAGTGCTCGAGGGACAGGGATCTATACGCAGTATTTT
>TRBJ1-2|-|TRBV5-1|13|-
CASSSSGNYGYTF
TGCGCCAGCAGCTCCTCGGGGAACTATGGCTACACCTTC
>TRBJ2-1|TRBD2|TRBV15|15|-
CATAPGSGSVNEQFF
TGTGCCACCGCCCCGGGGAGCGGGAGTGTAAATGAGCAGTTCTTC
>TRBJ2-7|-|TRBV21-1|13|-
CASSKKLRCEQYF
TGTGCCAGCAGCAAAAAATTACGGTGCGAGCAGTACTTC
>TRBJ2-7|-|TRBV18|13|-
CASSEGQSYEQYF
TGTGCCAGCTCAGAAGGACAGAGCTACGAGCAGTACTTC
>TRBJ2-3|TRBD2|TRBV29-1|13|-
CSVEDGGGDTQYF
TGCAGCGTTGAAGACGGCGGGGGAGATACGCAGTATTTT
>TRBJ1-5|TRBD1|TRBV4-1|16|once
CASSQVPGGAKQPQHF
TGCGCCAGCAGCCAAGTACCAGGGGGCGCAAAACAGCCCCAGCATTTT
>TRBJ2-7|-|TRBV3-1/TRBV3-2|16|-
CASSQDRFYGFHEQYF
TGTGCCAGCAGCCAAGATCGTTTCTACGGGTTCCACGAGCAGTACTTC